Listed below are T cell receptor beta chains from one sample, sequenced in a study of blood T cell repertoires in COVID-19. The table came from immunoSEQ multiplex PCR; TCRdb's copy has only in-frame clones and leaves some out. The table shows fewer than 500,000 clones, with around 87% occurring only once. The sequencing sample was made of PBMCs or T cells enriched from blood (not recorded which). All receptors derive from a man aged 30-40 years who had recovered from COVID-19. Both conserved end residues are part of each CDR3. Each record gives: V gene, J gene, clone size, D gene, CDR3 protein, CDR3 DNA. The D gene is left open where the match is weak. Some rows mark clone size as missing; the rest say once, few, many or name a class of expanded clone.

>TRBV2|TRBJ2-1|NA|TRBD2
CASIGTSGNEQFF
TGTGCCAGCATTGGGACTAGCGGCAATGAGCAGTTCTTC
>TRBV10-1|TRBJ1-1|NA|NA
CASNVREGAEAFF
TGCGCCAGCAACGTCCGCGAGGGCGCTGAAGCTTTCTTT
>TRBV18|TRBJ2-5|once|NA
CASSIRLPRVETQYF
TGTGCCAGCTCTATACGACTACCTAGAGTGGAGACCCAGTACTTC
>TRBV25-1|TRBJ2-7|NA|NA
CASRLTAYEQYF
TGTGCCAGCAGGCTGACAGCTTACGAGCAGTACTTC
>TRBV19|TRBJ1-4|NA|TRBD1
CASSINRGEKLFF
TGTGCCAGTAGTATTAACAGGGGCGAAAAACTGTTTTTT
>TRBV4-3|TRBJ1-2|NA|NA
CASSQEGGPYGYTF
TGCGCCAGCAGCCAAGAAGGGGGACCCTATGGCTACACCTTC
>TRBV4-1|TRBJ1-2|NA|NA
CASSQGAGVNYGYTF
TGCGCCAGCAGCCAAGGGGCAGGGGTTAACTATGGCTACACCTTC
>TRBV5-6|TRBJ2-2|NA|TRBD2
CASSRGLAGDLGELFF
TGTGCCAGCAGCCGCGGACTAGCGGGGGACCTCGGGGAGCTGTTTTTT
>TRBV6-1|TRBJ2-3|NA|TRBD2
CASSDLAGEPSTDTQYF
TGTGCCAGCAGTGATCTAGCGGGGGAACCTAGCACAGATACGCAGTATTTT
>TRBV4-3|TRBJ2-5|NA|TRBD2
CASSQDRGGLETQYF
TGCGCCAGCAGCCAAGATCGGGGAGGGTTGGAGACCCAGTACTTC
>TRBV6-5|TRBJ2-1|NA|NA
CASSSGRSSYNEQFF
TGTGCCAGCAGTAGCGGGCGGAGCTCCTACAATGAGCAGTTCTTC
>TRBV14|TRBJ1-1|NA|TRBD1
CASSLLGRGTGRNTEAFF
TGTGCCAGCAGCCTCTTAGGTCGTGGGACAGGGCGGAACACTGAAGCTTTCTTT
>TRBV2|TRBJ1-2|NA|NA
CASSAGGNYGYTF
TGTGCCAGCAGTGCAGGAGGGAACTATGGCTACACCTTC